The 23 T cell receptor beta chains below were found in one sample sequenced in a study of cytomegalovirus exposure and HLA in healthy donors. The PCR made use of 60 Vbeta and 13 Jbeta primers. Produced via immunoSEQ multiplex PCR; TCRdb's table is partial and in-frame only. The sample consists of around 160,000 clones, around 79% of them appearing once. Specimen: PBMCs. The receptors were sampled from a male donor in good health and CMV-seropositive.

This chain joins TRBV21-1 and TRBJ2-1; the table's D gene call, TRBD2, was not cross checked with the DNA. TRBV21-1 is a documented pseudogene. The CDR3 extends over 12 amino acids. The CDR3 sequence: CASSKAEIEQFF. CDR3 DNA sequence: TGTGCCAGCAGCAAAGCAGAGATTGAGCAGTTCTTC.

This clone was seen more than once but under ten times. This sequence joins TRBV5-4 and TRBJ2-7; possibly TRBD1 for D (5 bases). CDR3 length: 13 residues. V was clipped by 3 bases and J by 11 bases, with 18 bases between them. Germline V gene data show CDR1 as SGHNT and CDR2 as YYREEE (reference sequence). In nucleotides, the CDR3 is TGTGCCAGCAGCTCCCCAGTTAAGGGGAAGGAGTACTTC. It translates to CASSSPVKGKEYF.

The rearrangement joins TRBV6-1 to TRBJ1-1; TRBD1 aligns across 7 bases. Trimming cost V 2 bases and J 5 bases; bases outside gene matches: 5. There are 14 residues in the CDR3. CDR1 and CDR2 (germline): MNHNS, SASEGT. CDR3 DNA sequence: TGTGCCAGCAGTGAAATAAGGGGGCAGACTGAAGCTTTCTTT. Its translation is CASSEIRGQTEAFF.

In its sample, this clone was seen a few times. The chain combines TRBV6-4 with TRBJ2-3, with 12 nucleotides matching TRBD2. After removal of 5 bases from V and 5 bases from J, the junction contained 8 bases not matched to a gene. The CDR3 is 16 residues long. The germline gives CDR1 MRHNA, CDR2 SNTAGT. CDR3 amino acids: CASSSSSGGAQDTQYF. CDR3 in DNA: TGTGCCAGCAGTTCTTCTAGCGGGGGGGCACAAGATACGCAGTATTTT.

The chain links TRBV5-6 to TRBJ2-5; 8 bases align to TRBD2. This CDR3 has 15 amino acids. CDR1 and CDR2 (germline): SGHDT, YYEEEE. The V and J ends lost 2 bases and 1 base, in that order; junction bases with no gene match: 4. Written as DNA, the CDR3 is TGTGCCAGCAGCTTTCCGGGGGGGGCCCAAGAGACCCAGTACTTC. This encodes CASSFPGGAQETQYF.

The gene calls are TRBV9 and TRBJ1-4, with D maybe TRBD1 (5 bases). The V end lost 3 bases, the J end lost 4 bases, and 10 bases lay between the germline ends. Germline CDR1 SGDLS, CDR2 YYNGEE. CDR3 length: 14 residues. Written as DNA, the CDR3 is TGTGCCAGCAGCGAGGGGCTGAATAATGAAAAACTGTTTTTT. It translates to CASSEGLNNEKLFF.

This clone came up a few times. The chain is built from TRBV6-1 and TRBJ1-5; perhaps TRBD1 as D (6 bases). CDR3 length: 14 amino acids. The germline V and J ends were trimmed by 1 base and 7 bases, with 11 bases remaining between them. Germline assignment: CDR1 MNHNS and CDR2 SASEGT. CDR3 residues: CASSEVRGYQPQHF. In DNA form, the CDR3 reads TGTGCCAGCAGTGAAGTCAGGGGTTACCAGCCCCAGCATTTT.

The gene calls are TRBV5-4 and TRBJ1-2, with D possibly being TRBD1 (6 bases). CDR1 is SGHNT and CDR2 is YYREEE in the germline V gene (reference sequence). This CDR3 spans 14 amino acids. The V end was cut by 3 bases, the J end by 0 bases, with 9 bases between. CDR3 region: CASSSQGSNYGYTF. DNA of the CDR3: TGTGCCAGCAGCTCCCAGGGGTCTAACTATGGCTACACCTTC.

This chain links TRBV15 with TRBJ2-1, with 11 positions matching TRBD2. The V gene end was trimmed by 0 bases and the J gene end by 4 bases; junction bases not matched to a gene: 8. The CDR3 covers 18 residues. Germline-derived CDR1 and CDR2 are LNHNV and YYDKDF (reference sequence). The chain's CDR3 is CATSRDLGGLADYNEQFF. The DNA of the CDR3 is TGTGCCACCAGCAGAGATCTAGGGGGACTAGCGGATTACAATGAGCAGTTCTTC.

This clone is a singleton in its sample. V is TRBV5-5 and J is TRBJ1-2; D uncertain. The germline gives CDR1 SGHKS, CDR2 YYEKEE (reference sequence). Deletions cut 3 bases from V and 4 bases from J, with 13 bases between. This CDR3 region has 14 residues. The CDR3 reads CASSSTTLGYGYTF. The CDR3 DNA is TGTGCCAGCAGCTCCACAACCCTAGGCTATGGCTACACCTTC.

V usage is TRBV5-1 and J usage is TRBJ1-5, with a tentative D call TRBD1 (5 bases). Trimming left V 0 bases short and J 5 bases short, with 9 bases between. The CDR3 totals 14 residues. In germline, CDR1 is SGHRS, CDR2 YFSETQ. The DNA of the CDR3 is TGCGCCAGCAGCTTGGGTGGGGCCGATCAGCCCCAGCATTTT. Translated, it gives CASSLGGADQPQHF.

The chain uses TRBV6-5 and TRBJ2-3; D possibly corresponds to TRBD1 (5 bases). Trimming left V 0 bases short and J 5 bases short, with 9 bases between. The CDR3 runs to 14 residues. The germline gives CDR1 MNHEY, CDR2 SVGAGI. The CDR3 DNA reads TGTGCCAGCAGTTACTCAGGGGCAGGAGATACGCAGTATTTT. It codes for CASSYSGAGDTQYF.

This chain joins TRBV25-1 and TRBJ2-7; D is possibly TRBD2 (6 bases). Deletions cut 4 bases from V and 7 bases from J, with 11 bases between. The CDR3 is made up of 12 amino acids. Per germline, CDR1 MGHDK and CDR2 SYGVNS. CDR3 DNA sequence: TGTGCCAGCAGTGTACTAGCCGGGGAGCAGTACTTC. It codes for CASSVLAGEQYF.

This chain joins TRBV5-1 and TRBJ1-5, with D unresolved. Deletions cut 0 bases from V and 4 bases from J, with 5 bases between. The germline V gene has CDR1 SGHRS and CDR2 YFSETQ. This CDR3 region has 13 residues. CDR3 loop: CASSLGLNQPQHF. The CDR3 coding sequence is TGCGCCAGCAGCTTGGGTCTGAATCAGCCCCAGCATTTT.

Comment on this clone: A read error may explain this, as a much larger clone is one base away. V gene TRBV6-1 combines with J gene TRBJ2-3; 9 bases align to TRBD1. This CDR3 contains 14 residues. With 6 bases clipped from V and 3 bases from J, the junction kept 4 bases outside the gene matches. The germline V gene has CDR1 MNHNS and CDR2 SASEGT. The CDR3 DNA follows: TGTGCCAGCAGGAAAGGACAGGGGACAGATACGCAGTATTTT. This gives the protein CASRKGQGTDTQYF.

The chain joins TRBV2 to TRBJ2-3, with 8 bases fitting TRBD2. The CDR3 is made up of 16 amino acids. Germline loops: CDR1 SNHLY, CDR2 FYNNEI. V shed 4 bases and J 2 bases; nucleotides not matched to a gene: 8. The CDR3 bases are TGTGCCAGCAGTGGGCCGGGGGGGCCAAACACAGATACGCAGTATTTT. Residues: CASSGPGGPNTDTQYF.

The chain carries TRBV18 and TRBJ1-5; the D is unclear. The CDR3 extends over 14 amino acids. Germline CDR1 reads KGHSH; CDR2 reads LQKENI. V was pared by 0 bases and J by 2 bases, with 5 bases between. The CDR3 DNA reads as TGTGCCAGCTCACCACCGGAGGGCAATCAGCCCCAGCATTTT. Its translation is CASSPPEGNQPQHF.

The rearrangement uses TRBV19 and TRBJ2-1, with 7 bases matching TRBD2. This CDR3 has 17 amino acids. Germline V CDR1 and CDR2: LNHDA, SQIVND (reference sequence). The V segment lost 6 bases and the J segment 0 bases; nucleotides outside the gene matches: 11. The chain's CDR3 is CASRTPGLQNSYNEQFF. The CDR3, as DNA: TGTGCCAGTAGAACTCCGGGACTACAAAACTCCTACAATGAGCAGTTCTTC.

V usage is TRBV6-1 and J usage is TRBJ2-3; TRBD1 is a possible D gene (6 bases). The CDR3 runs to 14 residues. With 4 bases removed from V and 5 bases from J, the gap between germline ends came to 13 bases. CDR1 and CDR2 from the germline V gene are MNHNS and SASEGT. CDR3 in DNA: TGTGCCAGCAGTGTTGTGAGAGGGGGAGATACGCAGTATTTT. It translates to CASSVVRGGDTQYF.

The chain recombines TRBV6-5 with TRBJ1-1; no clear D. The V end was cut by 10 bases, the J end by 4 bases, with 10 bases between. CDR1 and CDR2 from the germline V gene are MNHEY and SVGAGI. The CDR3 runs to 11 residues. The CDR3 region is CATLGRTEAFF. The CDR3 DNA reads TGTGCCACCCTTGGGCGCACTGAAGCTTTCTTT.

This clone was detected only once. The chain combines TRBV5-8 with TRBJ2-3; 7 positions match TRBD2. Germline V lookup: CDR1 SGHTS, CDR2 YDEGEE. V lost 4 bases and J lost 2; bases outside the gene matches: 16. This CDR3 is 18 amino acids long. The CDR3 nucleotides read TGTGCCAGCAGCCCAGGCCTAGTCGCGGGGGTGATCACAGATACGCAGTATTTT. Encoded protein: CASSPGLVAGVITDTQYF.

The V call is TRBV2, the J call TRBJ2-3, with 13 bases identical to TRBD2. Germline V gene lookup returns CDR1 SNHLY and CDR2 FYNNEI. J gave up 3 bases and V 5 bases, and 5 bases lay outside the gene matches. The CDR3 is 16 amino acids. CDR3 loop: CASSRLAGGGTDTQYF. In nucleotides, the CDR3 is TGTGCCAGCAGTCGACTAGCGGGGGGAGGGACAGATACGCAGTATTTT.

The CDR3 loop reads CASSQRVEHYNEQFF. CDR3 DNA sequence: TGCGCCAGCAGCCAACGGGTAGAGCACTACAATGAGCAGTTCTTC. The chain is built from TRBV5-1 and TRBJ2-1; no reliable D call. The germline V gene encodes CDR1 SGHRS and CDR2 YFSETQ. The CDR3 spans 15 residues. V was pared by 4 bases and J by 3 bases, with 14 bases between. Using reference TRBV5-1 and TRBJ2-1 for the parts outside the CDR3, the full variable domain is KAGVTQTPRYLIKTRGQQVTLSCSPISGHRSVSWYQQTPGQGLQFLFEYFSETQRNKGNFPGRFSGRQFSNSRSEMNVSTLELGDSALYLCASSQRVEHYNEQFFGPGTRLTVL.